Presented here are 8 T cell receptor beta chains from one specimen sequenced in a study of T cells in Graves' hyperthyroidism and ophthalmopathy. Amplified TCR beta CDR3 regions came from RNA transcripts. HTBI primers were employed in a first-round RT-PCR of the TCR CDR3. TCRdb re-called the multiplex PCR reads through MiXCR, storing one row per CDR3 protein. This table has about 360,000 distinct CDR3 sequences, roughly 13% appearing once. The sequenced sample was blood. Receptors were obtained from a woman aged 18-35 years with Graves' hyperthyroidism.

This clonotype was recorded at least ten times. This chain connects TRBV7-8 to TRBJ2-3; TRBD2 agrees at 11 bases. The CDR3 consists of 19 residues. With 4 bases clipped from V and 1 base from J, the junction kept 13 bases outside the gene matches. Germline values: CDR1 SGHVS, CDR2 FQNEAQ. The CDR3 DNA follows: TGTGCCAGCAGCTCCGGGGAGGTACTAGCGGGGGACGGCACAGATACGCAGTATTTT. Protein: CASSSGEVLAGDGTDTQYF.

This clonotype was observed many times. V is TRBV27 and J is TRBJ2-7; 8 bases are a match to TRBD1. V was pared by 6 bases and J by 3 bases, with 10 bases of the junction left unmatched. Germline CDR1 MNHEY, CDR2 SMNVEV (reference sequence). The CDR3 loop spans 15 amino acids. The CDR3 is CASSPRGTGNYEQYF. The DNA for the CDR3 is TGTGCCAGCAGCCCCCGCGGGACAGGTAACTACGAGCAGTACTTC.

Ten or more counts support this clonotype. This chain uses TRBV7-8 with TRBJ1-2, with D unresolved. The germline CDR1 and CDR2 sequences are SGHVS and FQNEAQ. CDR3 size: 15 residues. V dropped 1 base and J dropped 0 bases, with 9 bases sitting between them. The CDR3 DNA reads as TGTGCCAGCAGCTTAGGAGGCAGCCCTAACTATGGCTACACCTTC. Translated, it gives CASSLGGSPNYGYTF.

This clonotype has ten or more counts. V and J are TRBV20-1 and TRBJ2-1; 13 bases align to TRBD2. V lost 7 bases, J lost 5 bases, and 11 bases stayed unmatched. The CDR3 is 16 residues long. Germline V gives CDR1 DFQATT, CDR2 SNEGSKA (reference sequence). CDR3 nucleotide sequence: TGCAGTGTCCCGGGACTAGCGGGAATCCCGGACAATGAGCAGTTCTTC. Its protein product is CSVPGLAGIPDNEQFF.

This chain connects TRBV20-1 to TRBJ1-6, with a possible D match to TRBD1 (5 bases). The CDR3 is 13 amino acids. Germline CDR1 and CDR2: DFQATT and SNEGSKA (reference sequence). Trimming shortened V by 1 base and J by 9 bases, and 10 bases separated the two germline ends. CDR3 amino acids: CSARGGAGSPLHF. In nucleotides, the CDR3 is TGCAGTGCTAGAGGAGGGGCGGGTTCACCCCTCCACTTT.

The chain uses TRBV4-2 and TRBJ1-5; D may be TRBD1 (5 bases). The CDR3 has 16 residues. Germline V lookup: CDR1 LGHNA, CDR2 YNFKEQ. V lost 2 bases, J lost 10 bases, and 21 bases lay in between. As DNA, the CDR3 is TGTGCCAGCAGCCAACTCCAGGGATCCTCGATTTATCCCCAGCATTTT. Its protein is CASSQLQGSSIYPQHF.

This clonotype was seen ten or more times. The chain couples TRBV2 to TRBJ1-1, with D unresolved. Trimming took 1 base from V and 6 from J, leaving 12 bases between them. The CDR3 totals 14 residues. Germline V gene sequence: CDR1 SNHLY, CDR2 FYNNEI. CDR3 region: CASSEDGSSPEAFF. The DNA for the CDR3 is TGTGCCAGCAGTGAAGATGGGTCGTCCCCTGAAGCTTTCTTT.

This clonotype was seen at least ten times. J is TRBJ1-4 and V is TRBV4-2; D gene ambiguous. CDR3 length: 17 amino acids. Deletions cut 1 base from V and 7 bases from J, with 19 bases between. From germline, CDR1 is LGHNA and CDR2 YNFKEQ. In nucleotides, the CDR3 is TGTGCCAGCAGCCAAGTAGCTTCTGGGCAGCTTATTGAAAAACTGTTTTTT. Translation: CASSQVASGQLIEKLFF.